These 27 T cell receptor beta chains were sequenced from one sample in a study of early T cells in non-severe SARS-CoV-2 infection. MiXCR, applied by TCRdb to the 5' RACE reads, yields one record per CDR3 protein. The sample comprises 53,000 or so distinct CDR3 sequences, less than 15% of which are singletons, and approximately 2.5% rests with the top ten. Sequences were derived from whole blood, sampled at baseline. These receptor sequences come from an adult who was a healthcare worker with PCR-confirmed SARS-CoV-2 infection or an uninfected control (not recorded which).

The chain couples TRBV11-2 to TRBJ2-1; 10 nucleotides line up with TRBD2. Germline V gives CDR1 SGHAT, CDR2 FQNNGV. This CDR3 has 19 amino acids. V dropped 0 bases and J dropped 8; count of bases not matched to a gene: 16. CDR3 sequence (DNA): TGTGCCAGCAGCTTAGACCGGACTAGCGGAGGACCCCGTGGGGATGAGCAGTTCTTC. Translating it yields CASSLDRTSGGPRGDEQFF.

This clonotype was recorded a few times. V usage is TRBV5-6 and J usage is TRBJ2-1; 7 bases match TRBD2. The V gene's germline CDR1 is SGHDT and CDR2 YYEEEE. V gave up 1 base and J gave up 7 bases; unmatched junction bases: 8. The CDR3 contains 15 residues. CDR3 loop: CASSLLASGQNEQFF. CDR3 in DNA: TGTGCCAGCAGCTTGTTGGCTAGCGGCCAAAATGAGCAGTTCTTC.

The J gene is TRBJ2-1, the V gene TRBV12-3 or TRBV12-4, with D hard to call. This CDR3 is built from 13 residues. V was pared by 6 bases and J by 4 bases, with 10 bases between. The CDR3 bases are TGTGCCAGCAGGGCCGATCATTACAATGAGCAGTTCTTC. This encodes CASRADHYNEQFF.

This clonotype was found a few times. CDR3 sequence reads: CASSSAGTGSYEQYF. The CDR3 DNA follows: TGTGCCAGCAGCTCGGCAGGGACAGGGTCCTACGAGCAGTACTTC. This chain joins TRBV11-3 and TRBJ2-7; the match to TRBD1 covers 9 bases. Unmatched junction bases numbered 5, after V lost 4 bases and J lost 1 base. The CDR3 consists of 15 residues. CDR1 SGHNT and CDR2 YENEEA come from the germline V gene.

The chain recombines TRBV4-1 with TRBJ2-1, with TRBD1 matching over 11 bases. CDR1 and CDR2 (germline): MGHRA, YSYEKL. The CDR3 loop spans 17 amino acids. V gave up 1 base and J gave up 3 bases; unmatched junction bases: 5. The CDR3 loop is CASSQVVDRGLYNEQFF. In DNA, the CDR3 is TGCGCCAGCAGCCAAGTCGTGGACAGGGGGCTCTACAATGAGCAGTTCTTC.

In its sample, this clonotype was seen many times. This chain joins TRBV28 and TRBJ1-2, with a tentative D call TRBD1 (5 bases). CDR3 size: 17 residues. The germline V and J ends were trimmed by 5 bases and 1 base, with 20 bases remaining between them. The germline V gene encodes CDR1 MDHEN and CDR2 SYDVKM. Written as DNA, the CDR3 is TGTGCCAGCAGTCCGTCAGGGACCGGGGAACTTAACTATGGCTACACCTTC. It codes for CASSPSGTGELNYGYTF.

V is TRBV20-1 and J is TRBJ1-1; possibly TRBD1 for D (6 bases). V was pared by 2 bases and J by 3 bases, with 13 bases between. Germline V gives CDR1 DFQATT, CDR2 SNEGSKA (reference sequence). This CDR3 spans 14 amino acids. DNA of the CDR3: TGCAGTGCTAGACCAGACAGGTTCTACACTGAAGCTTTCTTT. Translation: CSARPDRFYTEAFF.

The genes are TRBV7-6 and TRBJ2-3; TRBD1 aligns across 8 bases. V was clipped by 5 bases and J by 1 base; unmatched bases: 5. CDR3 size: 15 residues. Germline V CDR1 and CDR2: SGHVS, FNYEAQ. Written as DNA, the CDR3 is TGTGCCAGCAGCCCGGGACAGGTTGGCACAGATACGCAGTATTTT. This gives the protein CASSPGQVGTDTQYF.

This clonotype was picked up a small number of times. J is TRBJ2-1 and V is TRBV7-2; TRBD2 matches 8 bases. The CDR3 is made up of 16 amino acids. V lost 3 bases to trimming and J lost 9 bases; unmatched junction nucleotides: 13. From germline, CDR1 is SGHTA and CDR2 FQGNSA. The CDR3 region has the DNA TGTGCCAGCAGCTTTCGTCCGGGAGGGCCCTATGGTGAGCAGTTCTTC. Amino acids: CASSFRPGGPYGEQFF.

The CDR3 sequence is CASSHGARDGYTF. In DNA form, the CDR3 reads TGTGCCAGCAGTCACGGGGCCAGGGATGGCTACACCTTC. The chain uses TRBV6-1 and TRBJ1-2; perhaps TRBD1 as D (5 bases). Germline assignment: CDR1 MNHNS and CDR2 SASEGT. The V end was cut by 5 bases, the J end by 6 bases, with 13 bases between. This CDR3 spans 13 amino acids.

V is TRBV6-6 and J is TRBJ2-5; 9 bases are shared with TRBD2. The length of the CDR3 is 22 residues. The V gene's germline CDR1 is MNHNY and CDR2 SVGAGI (reference sequence). V shed 2 bases and J 2 bases; nucleotides not matched to a gene: 24. The CDR3 region is CASSYPSTAGGPSQQGQETQYF. In DNA, the CDR3 is TGTGCCAGCAGTTACCCCTCGACGGCGGGAGGGCCTTCTCAACAGGGTCAAGAGACCCAGTACTTC.

This clonotype was observed a handful of times. This chain joins TRBV3-1 and TRBJ1-2; D is undetermined. CDR1 and CDR2 from the germline V gene are LGHDT and YNNKEL (reference sequence). This CDR3 is built from 13 residues. V dropped 1 base and J dropped 6 bases, with 9 bases sitting between them. CDR3 in DNA: TGTGCCAGCAGCCAAGGGGGAGGCGATGGCTACACCTTC. Translated: CASSQGGGDGYTF.

The CDR3 protein is CASSWDSTTNQPQHF. The CDR3 nucleotides read TGTGCCAGCTCCTGGGACAGCACTACCAATCAGCCCCAGCATTTT. The chain has TRBV7-2 and TRBJ1-5, with 7 bases aligning to TRBD1. Germline assignment: CDR1 SGHTA and CDR2 FQGNSA. After removal of 8 bases from V and 3 bases from J, the junction contained 10 bases not matched to a gene. CDR3 length equals 15 residues.

This clonotype was detected a few times. The chain employs TRBV7-6 and TRBJ2-7; a possible D gene is TRBD1 (5 bases). CDR1 and CDR2 from the germline V gene are SGHVS and FNYEAQ. This CDR3 has 15 residues. Trimming removed 1 base at V and 6 bases at J, with 16 bases between. CDR3 in DNA: TGTGCCAGCAGCTTAGATTCCAGGGTAGCATCCGAGCAGTACTTC. Protein product: CASSLDSRVASEQYF. Drawing the rest from reference TRBV7-6 and TRBJ2-7, the complete variable domain is GAGVSQSPRYKVTKRGQDVALRCDPISGHVSLYWYRQALGQGPEFLTYFNYEAQQDKSGLPNDRFSAERPEGSISTLTIQRTEQRDSAMYRCASSLDSRVASEQYFGPGTRLTVT.

This clonotype was detected ten times or more. The V call is TRBV7-9, the J call TRBJ2-1; D might be TRBD1 or TRBD2, each matching 5 bases. CDR3 length equals 14 residues. CDR1 is SEHNR and CDR2 is FQNEAQ in the germline V gene (reference sequence). V was trimmed by 5 bases and J by 12 bases, leaving 20 bases between them. The CDR3 nucleotides read TGTGCCAGCAGCCACGGGACCCCAGGTTTAGGGCAGTTCTTC. The encoded protein is CASSHGTPGLGQFF.

V gene TRBV20-1 combines with J gene TRBJ2-5; perhaps TRBD1 as D (5 bases). The CDR3 is 15 residues long. Germline-derived CDR1 and CDR2 are DFQATT and SNEGSKA (reference sequence). Trimming cost V 2 bases and J 4 bases, with 17 bases left between them. CDR3 bases: TGCAGTGCTAGACAGGGCAGTGCATTGGGAGAGACCCAGTACTTC. Protein: CSARQGSALGETQYF.

Many counts were recorded for this clonotype. The chain joins TRBV12-3 or TRBV12-4 to TRBJ2-5; either TRBD1 or TRBD2 may supply D (5 bases each). The CDR3 runs to 13 residues. Trimming left V 6 bases short and J 5 bases short, with 13 bases between. DNA for the CDR3: TGTGCCAGCAGCCGCCGGGGCAGGGAGACCCAGTACTTC. It encodes CASSRRGRETQYF.

This clonotype was seen more than once but under ten times. The CDR3 DNA follows: TGCAGTGCTTCACAGGGGGGACGGGGCAATCAGCCCCAGCATTTT. Translated: CSASQGGRGNQPQHF. This chain uses TRBV20-1 with TRBJ1-5; 8 nucleotides match TRBD1. The CDR3 contains 15 residues. Trimming cost V 5 bases and J 2 bases; bases outside gene matches: 8. CDR1 is DFQATT and CDR2 is SNEGSKA in the germline V gene (reference sequence).

The table lists this clonotype with a few counts. J is TRBJ2-2 and V is TRBV28; 11 bases line up with TRBD2. Germline lookup yields CDR1 MDHEN and CDR2 SYDVKM. The CDR3 consists of 17 residues. V dropped 0 bases and J dropped 6; count of bases not matched to a gene: 6. CDR3 coding DNA: TGTGCCAGCAGTTTATGGGCCCTAGCGGGAGGTCCCGGGGAGCTGTTTTTT. Translation gives CASSLWALAGGPGELFF.

The V gene is TRBV18, the J gene TRBJ1-1; 8 bases are a match to TRBD1. After removal of 2 bases from V and 0 bases from J, the junction contained 5 bases not matched to a gene. The CDR3 contains 16 residues. Germline V lookup: CDR1 KGHSH, CDR2 LQKENI. The DNA for the CDR3 is TGTGCCAGCTCACCAATGGACAGGGAGATGAACACTGAAGCTTTCTTT. It encodes CASSPMDREMNTEAFF.

This clonotype was observed many times. The chain carries TRBV20-1 and TRBJ1-2; a possible D gene is TRBD1 (6 bases). Trimming stripped 0 bases from V and 7 bases from J, with 18 bases between. Per germline, CDR1 DFQATT and CDR2 SNEGSKA (reference sequence). The CDR3 runs 15 residues. The CDR3 DNA is TGCAGTGCTAGAGATGTCAGGGGTATAGAGACTGGCTACACCTTC. It encodes CSARDVRGIETGYTF.

This clonotype is medium-sized. This chain connects TRBV6-2 or TRBV6-3 to TRBJ2-7; D may be TRBD1 or TRBD2 (5 bases each). This CDR3 is 14 amino acids long. Germline values: CDR1 MNHEY, CDR2 SVGEGT. The V end was cut by 7 bases, the J end by 3 bases, with 16 bases between. The CDR3 is CASNKGWGNYEQYF. The CDR3 coding sequence is TGTGCCAGCAACAAGGGTTGGGGGAACTACGAGCAGTACTTC.

The table lists this clonotype with a few counts. The rearrangement links TRBV11-2 to TRBJ2-7; 10 nucleotides match TRBD2. V shed 6 bases, J shed 2 bases, and the junction held 25 bases outside the gene matches. This CDR3 region has 21 residues. Germline V CDR1 and CDR2: SGHAT, FQNNGV. The CDR3 nucleotides read TGTGCCAGCAGTCGGACTAGCGGCGTATTTGGCGACTTGAGTGTGGCCTACGAGCAGTACTTC. Translated, it gives CASSRTSGVFGDLSVAYEQYF.

In its sample, this clonotype was seen many times. V and J are TRBV7-3 and TRBJ2-1; TRBD2 matches 13 bases. The CDR3 has 16 amino acids. The ends lost 5 bases at V and 5 bases at J; junction bases unmatched: 6. Germline CDR1 is SGHTA and CDR2 is FQGTGA. The CDR3 protein is CASSLPGLAGHNEQFF. The CDR3 DNA reads as TGTGCCAGCAGCCTACCGGGACTAGCGGGACACAATGAGCAGTTCTTC.

The genes are TRBV27 and TRBJ2-2, with D hard to call. With 4 bases removed from V and 1 base from J, the gap between germline ends came to 16 bases. The germline CDR1 and CDR2 sequences are MNHEY and SMNVEV (reference sequence). This CDR3 contains 17 residues. The CDR3 protein is CASSSMARYKNTGELFF. The CDR3 DNA reads as TGTGCCAGCAGTTCTATGGCTAGATATAAGAACACCGGGGAGCTGTTTTTT.

The rearrangement links TRBV7-9 to TRBJ2-1; 14 positions match TRBD2. Germline V gene data show CDR1 as SEHNR and CDR2 as FQNEAQ (reference sequence). CDR3 length: 20 amino acids. V lost 2 bases, J lost 8 bases, and 17 bases stayed unmatched. The CDR3 DNA reads TGTGCCAGCAGCTTACAAAGGTCGGGACAGGGACTAGCGGGAGTCTATGAGCAGTTCTTC. Translated, it gives CASSLQRSGQGLAGVYEQFF. Full variable domain (rest looked up from reference TRBV7-9 and TRBJ2-1): DTGVSQNPRHKITKRGQNVTFRCDPISEHNRLYWYRQTLGQGPEFLTYFQNEAQLEKSRLLSDRFSAERPKGSFSTLEIQRTEQGDSAMYLCASSLQRSGQGLAGVYEQFFGPGTRLTVL.

This clonotype has only a few counts. The V call is TRBV6-2 or TRBV6-3, the J call TRBJ2-5; 9 bases match TRBD2. Trimming took 6 bases from V and 7 from J; bases not matched to a gene: 9. CDR1 MNHEY and CDR2 SVGEGT come from the germline V gene. This CDR3 has 14 residues. The CDR3 protein is CASSQTGLAPTQYF. The DNA of the CDR3 is TGTGCCAGCAGCCAGACGGGACTAGCCCCGACCCAGTACTTC.